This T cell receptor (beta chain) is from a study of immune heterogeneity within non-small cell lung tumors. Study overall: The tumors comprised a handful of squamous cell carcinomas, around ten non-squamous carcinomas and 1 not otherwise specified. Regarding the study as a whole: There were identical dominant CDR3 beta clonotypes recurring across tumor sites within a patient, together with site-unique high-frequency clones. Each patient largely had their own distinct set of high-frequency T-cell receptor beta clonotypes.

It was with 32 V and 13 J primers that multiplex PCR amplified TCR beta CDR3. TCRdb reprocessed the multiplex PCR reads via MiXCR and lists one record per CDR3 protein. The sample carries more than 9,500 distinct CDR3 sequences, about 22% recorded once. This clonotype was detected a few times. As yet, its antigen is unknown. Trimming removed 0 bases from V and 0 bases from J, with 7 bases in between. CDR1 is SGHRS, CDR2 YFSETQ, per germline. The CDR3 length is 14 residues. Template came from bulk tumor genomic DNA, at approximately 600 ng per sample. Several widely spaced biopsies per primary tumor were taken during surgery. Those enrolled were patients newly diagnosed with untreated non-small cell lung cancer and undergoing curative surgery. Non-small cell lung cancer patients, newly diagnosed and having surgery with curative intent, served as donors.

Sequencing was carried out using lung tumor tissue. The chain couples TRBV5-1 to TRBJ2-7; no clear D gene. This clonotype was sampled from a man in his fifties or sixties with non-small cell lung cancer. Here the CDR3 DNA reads TGCGCCAGCAGCTTGGGGGGAAACTCCTACGAGCAGTACTTC. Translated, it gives CASSLGGNSYEQYF.